This TCR beta chain was documented in a study of T cell clonotyping in hematopoietic cell transplantation. Findings and limits, study-wide: Pathologically expanded recipient clonotypes increased progressively from day 30 to day 180 as diversity fell.

The CDR3 totals 13 residues. Germline V gene sequence: CDR1 SGHTA, CDR2 FQGTGA. V lost 2 bases and J 7 bases, leaving 9 bases between the germline ends. Turning to this clone: Its specificity is not known.

Using immunoSEQ multiplex PCR, the repertoire was profiled, and TCRdb retains in-frame clones only, with some absent. Altogether fewer than 25,000 clones are present, under 85% being singletons, with the ten largest covering 14% to 15%. The J gene is TRBJ2-1, the V gene TRBV7-3; TRBD2 is a possible D gene (6 bases). Sequencing input: peripheral blood mononuclear cells. This sequence was found in a man in his 60s in good health. Some clones in this sample may be carry-over from other donors' samples. CDR3 sequence reads: CASSLGGANEQFF. The CDR3 region has the DNA TGTGCCAGCAGCTTAGGAGGGGCAAATGAGCAGTTCTTC.